This TCR beta chain was obtained from a study of spatial heterogeneity in lung cancer. Overall study context: Raw reads showed each unique TCR and UMI combination turning up more than ten times on average.

Regarding the study as a whole: Blood carried ubiquitous expanded tumor TCRs more at resection than follow-up.

Time point of the sample: sample taken at primary tumor resection. Whole RNA came from tumor, nontumor lung or frozen PBMC and was sequenced without being sorted. Donors were some 72 untreated early-stage non-small cell lung cancer patients. Trimming cost V 1 base and J 5 bases, with 18 bases left between them. CDR1 is DFQATT and CDR2 is SNEGSKA in the germline V gene (reference sequence). The CDR3 consists of 15 residues. Every cDNA TCR molecule received its own unique molecular identifier. TCRdb passed the 5' RACE reads through MiXCR, listing each CDR3 protein once. The table has some 64,000 distinct CDR3 sequences, 8.4% seen once. This clonotype was counted at least ten times. The antigen remains undetermined.

The sample consisted of PBMCs, taken at surgery. This TCR was recovered from a female donor with early-stage non-small cell lung cancer. This chain uses TRBV20-1 with TRBJ2-7; D gene uncertain. CDR3 sequence reads: CSARATVPSDHEQYF. The DNA of the CDR3 is TGCAGTGCTAGAGCTACCGTCCCCTCCGACCACGAGCAGTACTTC.